This TCR beta chain was captured in a study of blood T cells in healthy people across ages. The sample holds a few counts of this clonotype. Primers used in a second PCR of about 6 to 11 cycles were a sample-barcoded 5' primer and a J-beta primer mix. One entry per CDR3 protein, called by TCRdb with MiXCR from the 5' RACE reads. The sample carries some 940,000 distinct CDR3 sequences, approximately 32% recorded once. In addition, the sample was reused for a study of T cells of mothers and their children.

The TCR comes from a woman between 40 and 50 years old in good health. Sequences were obtained from blood.

CDR3 protein: CASSEWAGRNYEQYF. Written as DNA, the CDR3 is TGTGCCAGCAGTGAATGGGCAGGGCGAAACTACGAGCAGTACTTC. The chain uses TRBV6-1 and TRBJ2-7, with D perhaps matching TRBD1 (5 bases). CDR1 is MNHNS and CDR2 is SASEGT in the germline V gene. The ends were cut back, 2 bases at V and 3 bases at J, with 14 bases in the middle. The CDR3 length is 15 residues.